These 8 T cell receptor beta chains came from one sample sequenced in a study of cytomegalovirus exposure and HLA in healthy donors. The PCR ran on 60 Vbeta and 13 Jbeta primers. Sequencing used immunoSEQ multiplex PCR; TCRdb keeps in-frame clones, though not all of them. This table holds 150,000 to 200,000 clones, about 80% found once. The specimen sequenced was PBMCs. The receptors derive from a man aged 35 to 55 in good health and CMV-seronegative.

Only a few counts were recorded for this clone. The chain couples TRBV7-9 to TRBJ2-3; D gene ambiguous. The CDR3 extends over 14 amino acids. Germline V gene data show CDR1 as SEHNR and CDR2 as FQNEAQ (reference sequence). V was pared by 5 bases and J by 0 bases, with 9 bases between. DNA of the CDR3: TGTGCCAGCAGCCCGACAACTAGCACAGATACGCAGTATTTT. Encoded protein: CASSPTTSTDTQYF. Complete variable domain (other parts from reference TRBV7-9 and TRBJ2-3): DTGVSQNPRHKITKRGQNVTFRCDPISEHNRLYWYRQTLGQGPEFLTYFQNEAQLEKSRLLSDRFSAERPKGSFSTLEIQRTEQGDSAMYLCASSPTTSTDTQYFGPGTRLTVL.

The chain uses TRBV5-1 and TRBJ1-3, with D perhaps TRBD1 (6 bases). Germline-derived CDR1 and CDR2 are SGHRS and YFSETQ. The CDR3 has 16 residues. V lost 0 bases, J lost 1 base, and 11 bases lay in between. The CDR3, as DNA: TGCGCCAGCAGCTTGGTACAGGGCGAGTCTGGAAACACCATATATTTT. This translates into CASSLVQGESGNTIYF.

V gene TRBV18 combines with J gene TRBJ1-4, with D possibly TRBD1 on 6 matching bases. V was pared by 0 bases and J by 0 bases, with 14 bases between. The germline CDR1 and CDR2 sequences are KGHSH and LQKENI. The CDR3 totals 18 residues. The CDR3 loop reads CASSPPFGTLTTNEKLFF. The DNA for the CDR3 is TGTGCCAGCTCACCACCCTTCGGGACACTGACAACTAATGAAAAACTGTTTTTT.

This sequence joins TRBV7-3 and TRBJ2-1, with 9 positions matching TRBD1. This CDR3 has 16 residues. V gave up 5 bases and J gave up 8 bases; unmatched junction bases: 13. Germline lookup yields CDR1 SGHTA and CDR2 FQGTGA. CDR3 sequence reads: CASSGTGRGWVDEQFF. DNA of the CDR3: TGTGCCAGCAGCGGGACAGGGAGGGGTTGGGTGGATGAGCAGTTCTTC.

The genes are TRBV29-1 and TRBJ2-5, with 11 bases aligning to TRBD1. Germline values: CDR1 SQVTM, CDR2 ANQGSEA. With V trimmed by 5 bases and J by 5 bases, 4 bases remained unmatched. This CDR3 spans 13 amino acids. CDR3 DNA sequence: TGCAGCGTTCCGGACAGGGGGCAGGAGACCCAGTACTTC. Encoded protein: CSVPDRGQETQYF.

The chain employs TRBV5-1 and TRBJ1-1, with D maybe TRBD1 (5 bases). CDR3 length: 15 amino acids. The germline V and J ends were trimmed by 0 bases and 1 base, with 10 bases remaining between them. Germline loops: CDR1 SGHRS, CDR2 YFSETQ. The DNA of the CDR3 is TGCGCCAGCAGCTTGGCGGTCGGGGGGAACACTGAAGCTTTCTTT. Translating gives CASSLAVGGNTEAFF.

This chain uses TRBV5-6 with TRBJ2-7, with TRBD2 matching 15 bases. CDR1 is SGHDT and CDR2 is YYEEEE in the germline V gene. V was pared by 4 bases and J by 4 bases, with 3 bases of the junction left unmatched. This CDR3 is 15 amino acids long. This chain's CDR3 is CASSAGTSGGYEQYF. CDR3 nucleotides: TGTGCCAGCAGCGCAGGGACTAGCGGGGGGTACGAGCAGTACTTC.

The chain couples TRBV5-4 to TRBJ1-4; 7 bases agree with TRBD1. The CDR3 has 14 residues. The ends lost 3 bases at V and 4 bases at J; junction bases unmatched: 3. The V gene's germline CDR1 is SGHNT and CDR2 YYREEE (reference sequence). CDR3 nucleotides: TGTGCCAGCAGCTCGACAGGGCTTAATGAAAAACTGTTTTTT. Residues: CASSSTGLNEKLFF. The full variable domain, completed using reference TRBV5-4 and TRBJ1-4, is ETGVTQSPTHLIKTRGQQVTLRCSSQSGHNTVSWYQQALGQGPQFIFQYYREEENGRGNFPPRFSGLQFPNYSSELNVNALELDDSALYLCASSSTGLNEKLFFGSGTQLSVL.